This TCR beta chain was recorded in a study of CD8 T cells in Susac syndrome. Random hexamers primed reverse transcription of about 0.5 to 1 ug RNA. The method of amplification for TCR beta CDR3 was immunoSEQ multiplex PCR, covering 54 Vbeta and 13 Jbeta. TCRdb redid the calling of the immunoSEQ multiplex PCR reads with MiXCR, one entry per CDR3 protein. The table shows fewer than 150,000 distinct CDR3 sequences, with about 96% occurring only once. TCR beta sequencing covered blood CD8+ and CD4+ T cells. Age- and sex-matched healthy donors served as the control group. The CDR3 is made up of 13 amino acids. Trimming left V 7 bases short and J 8 bases short, with 17 bases between. Germline assignment: CDR1 MDHEN and CDR2 SYDVKM.

This TCR came from a human donor in good health. The chain carries TRBV28 and TRBJ1-1; D may be TRBD1 (5 bases). The sequencing sample was made of CD4+ T cells from PBMCs. The CDR3: CASILFRDGEAFF. In DNA form, the CDR3 reads TGTGCCAGCATCCTTTTTCGGGACGGAGAAGCTTTCTTT.